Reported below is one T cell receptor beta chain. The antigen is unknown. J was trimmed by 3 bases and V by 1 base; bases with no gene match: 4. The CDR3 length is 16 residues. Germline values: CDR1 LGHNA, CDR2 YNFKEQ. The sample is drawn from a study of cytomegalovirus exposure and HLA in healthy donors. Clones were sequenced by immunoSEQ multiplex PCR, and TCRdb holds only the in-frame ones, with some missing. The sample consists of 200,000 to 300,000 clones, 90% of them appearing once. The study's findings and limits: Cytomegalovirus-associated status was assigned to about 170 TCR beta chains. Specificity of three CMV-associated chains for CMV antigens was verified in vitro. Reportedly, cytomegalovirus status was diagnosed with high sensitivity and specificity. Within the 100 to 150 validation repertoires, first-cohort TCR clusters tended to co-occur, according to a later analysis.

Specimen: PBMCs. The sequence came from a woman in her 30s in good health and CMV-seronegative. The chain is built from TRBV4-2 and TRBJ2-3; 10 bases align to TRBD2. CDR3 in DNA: TGTGCCAGCAGCCAAGGAGGGGGACTAGCGACAGATACGCAGTATTTT. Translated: CASSQGGGLATDTQYF.